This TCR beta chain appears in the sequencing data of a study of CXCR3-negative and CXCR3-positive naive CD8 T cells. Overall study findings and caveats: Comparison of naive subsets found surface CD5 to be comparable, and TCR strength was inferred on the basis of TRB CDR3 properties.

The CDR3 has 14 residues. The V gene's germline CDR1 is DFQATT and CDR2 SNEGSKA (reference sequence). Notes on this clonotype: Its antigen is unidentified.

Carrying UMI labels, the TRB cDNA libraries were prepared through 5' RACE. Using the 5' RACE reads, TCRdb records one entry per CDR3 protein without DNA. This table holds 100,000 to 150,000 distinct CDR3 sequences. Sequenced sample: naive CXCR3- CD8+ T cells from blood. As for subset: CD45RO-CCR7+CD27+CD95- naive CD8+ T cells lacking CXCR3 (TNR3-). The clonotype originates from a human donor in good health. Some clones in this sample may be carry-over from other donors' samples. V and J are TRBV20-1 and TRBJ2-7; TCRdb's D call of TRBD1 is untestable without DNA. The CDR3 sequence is CSASGPGQGYEQYF.